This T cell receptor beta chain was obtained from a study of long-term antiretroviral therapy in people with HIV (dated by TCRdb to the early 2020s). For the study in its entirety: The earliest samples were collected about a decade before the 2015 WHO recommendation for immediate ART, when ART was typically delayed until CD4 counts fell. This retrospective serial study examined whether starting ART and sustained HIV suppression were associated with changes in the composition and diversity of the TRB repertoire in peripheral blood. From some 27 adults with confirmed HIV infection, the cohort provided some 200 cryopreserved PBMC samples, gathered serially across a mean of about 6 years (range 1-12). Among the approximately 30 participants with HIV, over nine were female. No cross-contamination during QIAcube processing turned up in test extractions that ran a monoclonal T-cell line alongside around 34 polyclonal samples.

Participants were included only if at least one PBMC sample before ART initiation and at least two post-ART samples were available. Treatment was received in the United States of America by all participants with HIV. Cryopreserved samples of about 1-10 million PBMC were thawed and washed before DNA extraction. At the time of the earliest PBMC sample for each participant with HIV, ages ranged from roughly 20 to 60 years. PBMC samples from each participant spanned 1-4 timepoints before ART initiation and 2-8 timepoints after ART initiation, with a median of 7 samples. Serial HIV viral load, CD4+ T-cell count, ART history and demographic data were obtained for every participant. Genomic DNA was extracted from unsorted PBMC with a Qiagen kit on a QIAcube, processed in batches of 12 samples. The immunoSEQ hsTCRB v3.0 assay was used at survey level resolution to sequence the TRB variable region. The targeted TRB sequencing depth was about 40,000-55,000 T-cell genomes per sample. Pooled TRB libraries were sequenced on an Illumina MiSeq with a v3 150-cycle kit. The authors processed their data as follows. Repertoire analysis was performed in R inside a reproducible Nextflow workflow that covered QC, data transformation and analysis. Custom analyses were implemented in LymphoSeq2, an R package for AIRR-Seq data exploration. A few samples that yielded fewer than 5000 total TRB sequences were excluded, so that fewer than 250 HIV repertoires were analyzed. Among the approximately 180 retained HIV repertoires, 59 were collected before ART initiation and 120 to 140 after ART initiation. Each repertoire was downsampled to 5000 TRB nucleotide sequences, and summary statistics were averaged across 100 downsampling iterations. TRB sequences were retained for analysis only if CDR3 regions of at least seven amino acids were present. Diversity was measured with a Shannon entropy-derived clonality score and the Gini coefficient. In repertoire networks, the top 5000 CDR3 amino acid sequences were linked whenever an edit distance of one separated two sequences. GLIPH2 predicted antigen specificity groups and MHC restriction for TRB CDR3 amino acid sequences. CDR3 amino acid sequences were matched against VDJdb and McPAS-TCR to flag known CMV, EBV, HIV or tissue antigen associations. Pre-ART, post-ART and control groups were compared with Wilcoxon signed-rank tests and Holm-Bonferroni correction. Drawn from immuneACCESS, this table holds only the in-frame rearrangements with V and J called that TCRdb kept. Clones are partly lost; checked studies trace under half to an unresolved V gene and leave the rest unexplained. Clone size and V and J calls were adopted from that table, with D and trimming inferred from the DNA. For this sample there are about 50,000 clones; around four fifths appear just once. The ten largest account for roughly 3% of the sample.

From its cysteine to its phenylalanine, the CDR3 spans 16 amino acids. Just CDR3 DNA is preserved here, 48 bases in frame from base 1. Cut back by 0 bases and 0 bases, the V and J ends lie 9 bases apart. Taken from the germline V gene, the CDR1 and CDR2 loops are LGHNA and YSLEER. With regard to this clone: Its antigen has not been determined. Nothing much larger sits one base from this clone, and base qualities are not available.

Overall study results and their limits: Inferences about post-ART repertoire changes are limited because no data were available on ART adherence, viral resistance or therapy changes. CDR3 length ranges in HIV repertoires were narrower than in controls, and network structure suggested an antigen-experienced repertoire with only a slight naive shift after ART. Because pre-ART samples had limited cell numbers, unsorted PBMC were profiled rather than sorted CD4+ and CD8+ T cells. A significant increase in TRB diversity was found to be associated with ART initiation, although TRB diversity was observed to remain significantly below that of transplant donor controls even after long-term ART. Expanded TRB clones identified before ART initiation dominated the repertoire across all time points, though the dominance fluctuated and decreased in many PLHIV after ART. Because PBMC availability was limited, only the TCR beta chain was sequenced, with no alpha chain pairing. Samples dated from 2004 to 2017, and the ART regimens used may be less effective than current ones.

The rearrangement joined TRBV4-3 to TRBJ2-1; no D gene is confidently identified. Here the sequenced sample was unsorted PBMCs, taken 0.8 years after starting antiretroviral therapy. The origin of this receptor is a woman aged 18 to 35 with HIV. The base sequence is TGCGCCAGCAGCCAAGATCCCCCGAGCTCCTACAATGAGCAGTTCTTC. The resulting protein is CASSQDPPSSYNEQFF.